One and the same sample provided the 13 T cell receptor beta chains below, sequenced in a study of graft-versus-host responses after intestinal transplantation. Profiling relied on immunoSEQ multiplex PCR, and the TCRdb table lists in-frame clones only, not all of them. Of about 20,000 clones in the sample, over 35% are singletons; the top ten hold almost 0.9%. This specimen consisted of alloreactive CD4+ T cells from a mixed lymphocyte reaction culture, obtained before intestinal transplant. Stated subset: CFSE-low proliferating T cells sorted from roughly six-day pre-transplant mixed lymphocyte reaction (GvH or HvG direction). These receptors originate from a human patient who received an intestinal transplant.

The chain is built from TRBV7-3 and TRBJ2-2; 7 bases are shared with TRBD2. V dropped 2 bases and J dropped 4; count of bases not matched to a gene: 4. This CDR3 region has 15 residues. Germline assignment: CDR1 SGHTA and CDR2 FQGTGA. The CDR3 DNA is TGTGCCAGCAGCTTATTGGGGGAGGGCACCGGGGAGCTGTTTTTT. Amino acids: CASSLLGEGTGELFF.

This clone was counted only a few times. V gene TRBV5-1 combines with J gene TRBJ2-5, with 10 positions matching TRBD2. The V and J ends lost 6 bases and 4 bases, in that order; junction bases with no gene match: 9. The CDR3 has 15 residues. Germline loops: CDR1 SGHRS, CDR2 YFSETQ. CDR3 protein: CASTSWVAGGETQYF. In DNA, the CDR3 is TGCGCCAGCACGTCCTGGGTAGCGGGGGGAGAGACCCAGTACTTC.

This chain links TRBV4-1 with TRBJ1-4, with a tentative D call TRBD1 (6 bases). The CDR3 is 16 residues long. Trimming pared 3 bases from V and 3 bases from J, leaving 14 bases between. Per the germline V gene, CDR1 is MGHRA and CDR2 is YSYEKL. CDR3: CASSQATGPANEKLFF. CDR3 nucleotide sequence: TGCGCCAGCAGCCAGGCCACAGGGCCCGCTAATGAAAAACTGTTTTTT.

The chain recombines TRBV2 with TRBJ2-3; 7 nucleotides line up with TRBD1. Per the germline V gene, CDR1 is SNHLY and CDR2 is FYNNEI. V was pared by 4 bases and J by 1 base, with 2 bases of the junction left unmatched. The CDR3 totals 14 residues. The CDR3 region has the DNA TGTGCCAGCAGTGGGACAGGAGGCACAGATACGCAGTATTTT. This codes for CASSGTGGTDTQYF.

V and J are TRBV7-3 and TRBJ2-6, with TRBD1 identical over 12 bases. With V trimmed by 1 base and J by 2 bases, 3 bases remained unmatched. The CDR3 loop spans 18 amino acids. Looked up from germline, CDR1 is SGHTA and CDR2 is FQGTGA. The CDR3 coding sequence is TGTGCCAGCAGCTTAAAGGGACAGGGGGCTACTGGGGCCAACGTCCTGACTTTC. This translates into CASSLKGQGATGANVLTF.

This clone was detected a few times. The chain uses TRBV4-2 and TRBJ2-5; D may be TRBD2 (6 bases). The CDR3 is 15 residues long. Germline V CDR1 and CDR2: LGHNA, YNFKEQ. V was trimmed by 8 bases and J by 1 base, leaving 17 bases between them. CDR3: CASCPFVGGQETQYF. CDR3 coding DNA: TGTGCCAGCTGCCCCTTTGTGGGGGGCCAAGAGACCCAGTACTTC.

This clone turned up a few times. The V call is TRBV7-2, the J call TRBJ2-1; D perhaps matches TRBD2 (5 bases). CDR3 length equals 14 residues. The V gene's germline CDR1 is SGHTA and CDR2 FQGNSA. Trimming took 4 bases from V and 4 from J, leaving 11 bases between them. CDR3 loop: CASSSRALYNEQFF. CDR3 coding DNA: TGTGCCAGCAGCTCGCGGGCCTTGTACAATGAGCAGTTCTTC.

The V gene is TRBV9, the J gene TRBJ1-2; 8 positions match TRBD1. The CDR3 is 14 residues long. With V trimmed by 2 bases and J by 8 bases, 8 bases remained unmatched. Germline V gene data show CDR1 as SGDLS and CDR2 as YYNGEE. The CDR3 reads CASSVGQGAQGYTF. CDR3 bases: TGTGCCAGCAGCGTCGGTCAGGGGGCTCAGGGCTACACCTTC.

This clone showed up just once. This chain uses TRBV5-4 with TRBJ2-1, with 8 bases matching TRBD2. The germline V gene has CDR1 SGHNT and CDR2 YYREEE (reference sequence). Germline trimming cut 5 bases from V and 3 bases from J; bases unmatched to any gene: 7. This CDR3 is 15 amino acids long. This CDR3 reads CASRRGSGGYNEQFF. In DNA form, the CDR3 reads TGTGCCAGCAGGCGTGGCAGCGGGGGCTACAATGAGCAGTTCTTC.

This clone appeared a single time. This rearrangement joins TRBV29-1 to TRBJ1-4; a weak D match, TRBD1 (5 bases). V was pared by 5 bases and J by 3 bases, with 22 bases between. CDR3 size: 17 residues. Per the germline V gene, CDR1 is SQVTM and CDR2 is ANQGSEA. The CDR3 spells CSVRVGGRPASNEKLFF. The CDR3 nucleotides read TGCAGCGTTAGAGTCGGGGGAAGGCCAGCCTCTAATGAAAAACTGTTTTTT.

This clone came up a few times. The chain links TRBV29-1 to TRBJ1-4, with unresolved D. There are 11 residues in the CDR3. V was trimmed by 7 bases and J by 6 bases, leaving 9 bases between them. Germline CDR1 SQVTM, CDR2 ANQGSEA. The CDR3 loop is CSEKRDEKLFF. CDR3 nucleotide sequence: TGCAGCGAAAAGCGGGATGAAAAACTGTTTTTT.

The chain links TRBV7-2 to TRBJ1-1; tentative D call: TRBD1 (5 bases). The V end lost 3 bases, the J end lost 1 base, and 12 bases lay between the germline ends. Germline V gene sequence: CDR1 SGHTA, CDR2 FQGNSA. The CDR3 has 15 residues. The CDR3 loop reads CASSLVQAPNTEAFF. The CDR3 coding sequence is TGTGCCAGCAGCTTGGTACAGGCGCCGAACACTGAAGCTTTCTTT.

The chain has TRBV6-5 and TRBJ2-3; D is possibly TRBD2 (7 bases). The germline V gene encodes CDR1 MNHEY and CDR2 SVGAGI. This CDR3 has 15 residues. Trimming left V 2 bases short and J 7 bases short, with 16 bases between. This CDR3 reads CASSYRGGGLNTQYF. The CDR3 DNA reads TGTGCCAGCAGTTACCGCGGGGGCGGGCTTAATACGCAGTATTTT.